This entry describes one T cell receptor (beta chain). Its target is unknown. The record originates from a study of cytotoxic CD8 clonotypes in ibrutinib-treated CLL. Background on the study: Sequenced samples delivered averages of around 250,000 productive templates and more than 75,000 productive rearrangements.

TCRdb's table, derived via immunoSEQ multiplex PCR, lists solely in-frame clones and lacks some. The profile shows about 120,000 clones, approximately 85% of them singletons. The germline V gene encodes CDR1 SGDLS and CDR2 YYNGEE. Trimming pared 4 bases from V and 6 bases from J, leaving 24 bases between. The CDR3 spans 17 residues. Study findings and constraints: Pretreatment clonality was elevated relative to age-matched healthy donors and paralleled circulating CD8+ T-cell counts. Sustained-remission and progressing patients had unequal sampling times. Clonality showed a rise at ibrutinib response that reversed toward baseline at progression.

The rearrangement uses TRBV9 and TRBJ2-3; D is ambiguous. The input for sequencing was PBMCs, taken after 24 months of ibrutinib treatment. The sequence came from a human donor with chronic lymphocytic leukemia. CDR3 loop: CASSLKVSASQRDTQYF. CDR3 sequence (DNA): TGTGCCAGCAGCCTAAAGGTCTCGGCTAGTCAACGGGATACGCAGTATTTT. Based on the CDR3 plus reference TRBV9 and TRBJ2-3, the full variable domain is DSGVTQTPKHLITATGQRVTLRCSPRSGDLSVYWYQQSLDQGLQFLIQYYNGEERAKGNILERFSAQQFPDLHSELNLSSLELGDSALYFCASSLKVSASQRDTQYFGPGTRLTVL.